The 28 T cell receptor beta chains below all came from one sample that was sequenced in a study of cytomegalovirus exposure and HLA in healthy donors. PCR primers comprised 60 Vbeta and 13 Jbeta primers. Assay: immunoSEQ multiplex PCR; the TCRdb copy retains only in-frame clones and omits some. The data show 140,000 to 150,000 clones, with 70% to 85% seen just once and 9.7% held by the top ten. Sample: PBMCs. The receptors originated from a woman aged 55-75 years in good health and CMV-seropositive.

The chain employs TRBV7-2 and TRBJ2-5; 7 nucleotides line up with TRBD1. CDR1 is SGHTA and CDR2 is FQGNSA in the germline V gene. Unmatched junction bases numbered 9, after V lost 5 bases and J lost 3 bases. The CDR3 has 15 residues. CDR3 region: CASSPYGQVEETQYF. The CDR3 DNA is TGTGCCAGCAGCCCCTACGGACAGGTTGAAGAGACCCAGTACTTC.

This chain connects TRBV15 to TRBJ2-5, with TRBD1 matching over 10 bases. The J segment lost 4 bases and the V segment lost 3 bases, leaving 8 bases of the junction unmatched. The CDR3 is 16 residues long. Germline V CDR1 and CDR2: LNHNV, YYDKDF (reference sequence). CDR3 protein: CATSRPTGTGVETQYF. DNA of the CDR3: TGTGCCACCAGCAGGCCGACCGGGACAGGGGTAGAGACCCAGTACTTC.

This clone came up once. The rearrangement joins TRBV19 to TRBJ2-5; possible D gene TRBD2, 5 bases. The CDR3 runs 11 residues. In germline, CDR1 is LNHDA, CDR2 SQIVND (reference sequence). V was cut by 6 bases and J by 3 bases, with 5 bases left in between. CDR3 sequence reads: CASSGEETQYF. The DNA for the CDR3 is TGTGCCAGTAGCGGGGAAGAGACCCAGTACTTC.

The rearrangement links TRBV5-1 to TRBJ2-7, with no clear D. The CDR3 contains 12 residues. CDR1 is SGHRS, CDR2 YFSETQ, per germline. Trimming shortened V by 4 bases and J by 7 bases, and 12 bases separated the two germline ends. The CDR3 is CASSPAGWEQYF. The CDR3 DNA is TGCGCCAGCAGCCCCGCAGGCTGGGAGCAGTACTTC.

A few counts support this clone. J is TRBJ1-2 and V is TRBV18, with 8 bases identical to TRBD1. J lost 0 bases, V lost 4 bases, and 1 base had no gene match. CDR3 length: 14 residues. Looked up from germline, CDR1 is KGHSH and CDR2 is LQKENI. CDR3 sequence (DNA): TGTGCCAGCTCACAGGACAGGGCTAACTATGGCTACACCTTC. Protein: CASSQDRANYGYTF.

CDR3 sequence (DNA): TGTGCCATCAGATTAGCGGGAGATTACGAGCAGTACTTC. Translating gives CAIRLAGDYEQYF. The chain joins TRBV10-3 to TRBJ2-7; 9 bases match TRBD2. CDR3 length: 13 amino acids. Trimming cost V 6 bases and J 4 bases; bases outside gene matches: 4. Germline assignment: CDR1 ENHRY and CDR2 SYGVKD.

V and J are TRBV19 and TRBJ2-5; D is possibly TRBD2 (5 bases). The CDR3 covers 15 residues. In germline, CDR1 is LNHDA, CDR2 SQIVND (reference sequence). The germline V and J ends were trimmed by 7 bases and 5 bases, with 20 bases remaining between them. The CDR3 loop is CASNRGASPGETQYF. CDR3 bases: TGTGCCAGTAACCGGGGAGCTAGCCCGGGGGAGACCCAGTACTTC.

This chain uses TRBV5-4 with TRBJ2-5, with 9 bases that match TRBD1. Germline V lookup: CDR1 SGHNT, CDR2 YYREEE (reference sequence). This CDR3 has 14 residues. J lost 7 bases, V lost 3 bases, and 7 bases had no gene match. This CDR3 is CASSWTGAQRTQYF. The CDR3 DNA follows: TGTGCCAGCAGCTGGACAGGGGCGCAGAGGACCCAGTACTTC.

The sample holds one count of this clone. The chain couples TRBV4-2 to TRBJ2-7, with D uncertain. Deletions cut 0 bases from V and 5 bases from J, with 8 bases between. The CDR3 spans 13 residues. CDR1 and CDR2 (germline): LGHNA, YNFKEQ. The CDR3 DNA reads TGTGCCAGCAGCCAAGACGTTAAAAACGAGCAGTACTTC. Translation gives CASSQDVKNEQYF.

The chain uses TRBV28 and TRBJ2-5; TRBD1 agrees at 9 bases. The V and J ends lost 4 bases and 4 bases, in that order; junction bases with no gene match: 4. Germline V gives CDR1 MDHEN, CDR2 SYDVKM. This CDR3 region has 14 residues. In DNA form, the CDR3 reads TGTGCCAGCAGTTCCCTGGACAGGGGAGAGACCCAGTACTTC. The encoded protein is CASSSLDRGETQYF.

This clone was counted once. The CDR3 spells CASSLISEAEAFF. CDR3 DNA sequence: TGCGCCAGCAGCTTGATCTCCGAGGCTGAAGCTTTCTTT. This chain joins TRBV5-1 and TRBJ1-1, with unresolved D. V shed 1 base and J shed 6 bases, with 10 bases lying between them. This CDR3 is 13 amino acids long. CDR1 SGHRS and CDR2 YFSETQ come from the germline V gene.

In DNA form, the CDR3 reads TGTGCCAGCAGTACATACGGGACAGGGGACTACGAGCAGTACTTC. This gives the protein CASSTYGTGDYEQYF. The chain links TRBV28 to TRBJ2-7, with 10 positions matching TRBD1. Germline values: CDR1 MDHEN, CDR2 SYDVKM. J was trimmed by 3 bases and V by 5 bases; bases with no gene match: 7. This CDR3 spans 15 amino acids.

This clone was seen a few times. The CDR3, as DNA: TGCGCCAGCAGCCAAGATCCCCAGGGAGGGTATGGTACGCAGTATTTT. This encodes CASSQDPQGGYGTQYF. V and J are TRBV4-3 and TRBJ2-3; 7 bases agree with TRBD2. This CDR3 region has 16 residues. The trim removed 0 bases at V and 8 bases at J, leaving 11 bases unmatched. Germline V gene lookup returns CDR1 LGHNA and CDR2 YSLEER.

V gene TRBV5-1 combines with J gene TRBJ2-2; TRBD2 aligns across 12 bases. Trimming cost V 3 bases and J 5 bases; bases outside gene matches: 5. This CDR3 has 16 residues. The germline gives CDR1 SGHRS, CDR2 YFSETQ. CDR3 coding DNA: TGCGCCAGCAGCTCGGGACTAGCGGGTGGAACCGGGGAGCTGTTTTTT. Residues: CASSSGLAGGTGELFF.

The chain links TRBV7-9 to TRBJ2-1, with D perhaps matching TRBD1 (5 bases). The CDR3 is 14 amino acids. Trimming took off 5 bases at V and 8 bases at J, with 16 bases between the two ends. Looked up from germline, CDR1 is SEHNR and CDR2 is FQNEAQ (reference sequence). DNA of the CDR3: TGTGCCAGCAGCAAAGGGGCTAGGCTCGATGAGCAGTTCTTC. This translates into CASSKGARLDEQFF.

The rearrangement joins TRBV29-1 to TRBJ2-5, with D unclear. CDR3 size: 12 residues. Germline V gene sequence: CDR1 SQVTM, CDR2 ANQGSEA. Trimming took 7 bases from V and 4 from J, leaving 13 bases between them. The CDR3 reads CSADKSGETQYF. The CDR3 DNA reads TGCAGCGCTGACAAGTCCGGAGAGACCCAGTACTTC. Full variable domain (rest looked up from reference TRBV29-1 and TRBJ2-5): SAVISQKPSRDICQRGTSLTIQCQVDSQVTMMFWYRQQPGQSLTLIATANQGSEATYESGFVIDKFPISRPNLTFSTLTVSNMSPEDSSIYLCSADKSGETQYFGPGTRLLVL.

V gene TRBV15 combines with J gene TRBJ2-5; D ambiguous. The J call is doubtful: the DNA matches TRBJ2-7 better. CDR1 and CDR2 (germline): LNHNV, YYDKDF (reference sequence). The CDR3 is made up of 14 amino acids. As DNA, the CDR3 is TGTGCCACCAGCAGAGAGGGCAGCTCCTACGAGCAGTACTTC. The encoded protein is CATSREGSSYEQYF.

V is TRBV29-1 and J is TRBJ2-7, with D possibly matching TRBD1 (6 bases). CDR1 is SQVTM, CDR2 ANQGSEA, per germline. The CDR3 spans 15 residues. Deletions cut 5 bases from V and 0 bases from J, with 17 bases between. The CDR3 DNA is TGCAGCGTTACCCACCCCGACAGGAGCTCCTACGAGCAGTACTTC. Amino acids: CSVTHPDRSSYEQYF.

On this clone itself: One end of the junction is discordant with germline, which a read error may explain. The chain is built from TRBV7-7 and TRBJ2-1, with TRBD2 identical over 14 bases. The CDR3 is 16 amino acids. Germline lookup yields CDR1 SSHAT and CDR2 FNYEAQ (reference sequence). Written as DNA, the CDR3 is TGTGCTAGCAGCTTAGGGACTAGCGGGAGTGCCAATGAGCAGTTCTTC. Amino acid sequence: CASSLGTSGSANEQFF. Full variable domain (rest looked up from reference TRBV7-7 and TRBJ2-1): GAGVSQSPRYKVTKRGQDVTLRCDPISSHATLYWYQQALGQGPEFLTYFNYEAQPDKSGLPSDRFSAERPEGSISTLTIQRTEQRDSAMYRCASSLGTSGSANEQFFGPGTRLTVL.

The rearrangement uses TRBV15 and TRBJ1-1; D ambiguous. The germline V and J ends were trimmed by 7 bases and 0 bases, with 9 bases remaining between them. Germline lookup yields CDR1 LNHNV and CDR2 YYDKDF (reference sequence). The CDR3 loop spans 13 amino acids. In nucleotides, the CDR3 is TGTGCCACCAAGCCCTTTTTGAACACTGAAGCTTTCTTT. Translation: CATKPFLNTEAFF.

The chain recombines TRBV5-4 with TRBJ1-2, with a weak D call TRBD1 (6 bases). The V gene lost 3 bases and the J gene lost 4 bases, with 10 bases spanning the gap. This CDR3 region has 13 residues. Germline V gene lookup returns CDR1 SGHNT and CDR2 YYREEE (reference sequence). The CDR3 sequence: CASSSGTSYGYTF. The CDR3 nucleotides read TGTGCCAGCAGCTCGGGGACAAGCTATGGCTACACCTTC.

The table lists this clone with a count of one. The J gene is TRBJ2-7, the V gene TRBV2, with a possible D match to TRBD2 (5 bases). Deletions cut 5 bases from V and 0 bases from J, with 8 bases between. CDR3 length: 13 amino acids. CDR1 is SNHLY, CDR2 FYNNEI, per germline. The CDR3 DNA reads TGTGCCAGCAGTTCCCGGGGCTCCTACGAGCAGTACTTC. This codes for CASSSRGSYEQYF.

The chain employs TRBV5-8 and TRBJ2-3; 12 bases fit TRBD2. The CDR3 has 16 residues. Per the germline V gene, CDR1 is SGHTS and CDR2 is YDEGEE. Trimming at V came to 0 bases and at J to 3 bases, leaving 2 bases not matched to a gene. The CDR3 nucleotides read TGTGCCAGCAGCTTGGAACTAGCGGGAGGAACAGATACGCAGTATTTT. It is translated as CASSLELAGGTDTQYF. Based on the CDR3 plus reference TRBV5-8 and TRBJ2-3, the full variable domain is EAGVTQSPTHLIKTRGQQATLRCSPISGHTSVYWYQQALGLGLQFLLWYDEGEERNRGNFPPRFSGRQFPNYSSELNVNALELEDSALYLCASSLELAGGTDTQYFGPGTRLTVL.

The J gene is TRBJ2-7, the V gene TRBV7-9; D is uncertain. The CDR3 is 13 residues long. Trimming pared 5 bases from V and 2 bases from J, leaving 10 bases between. Per germline, CDR1 SEHNR and CDR2 FQNEAQ (reference sequence). The CDR3 here is CASSAAETYEQYF. The CDR3 coding sequence is TGTGCCAGCAGCGCTGCGGAAACCTACGAGCAGTACTTC. Filled out from reference TRBV7-9 and TRBJ2-7, the complete variable domain reads DTGVSQNPRHKITKRGQNVTFRCDPISEHNRLYWYRQTLGQGPEFLTYFQNEAQLEKSRLLSDRFSAERPKGSFSTLEIQRTEQGDSAMYLCASSAAETYEQYFGPGTRLTVT.

A single count supports this clone. This chain links TRBV6-4 with TRBJ2-3, with 7 positions matching TRBD2. Germline V lookup: CDR1 MRHNA, CDR2 SNTAGT. The length of the CDR3 is 13 residues. J was trimmed by 4 bases and V by 6 bases; bases with no gene match: 4. CDR3 DNA sequence: TGTGCCAGCAGGAGCGGGATCTCAGATACGCAGTATTTT. Protein product: CASRSGISDTQYF.

The CDR3 loop reads CASSPRLASGLTDTQYF. The DNA for the CDR3 is TGTGCCAGCTCACCACGGCTTGCTAGCGGTCTCACAGATACGCAGTATTTT. The V gene is TRBV18, the J gene TRBJ2-3; 7 nucleotides agree with TRBD2. The junction had 9 bases not matched to a gene; V was cut back by 1 base and J by 2 bases. CDR1 KGHSH and CDR2 LQKENI come from the germline V gene. The CDR3 consists of 17 residues.

This clone was detected only a few times. The CDR3 coding sequence is TGCGCCAGCAGCCAAGATCCCGGGACTGTGGAGACCCAGTACTTC. It is translated as CASSQDPGTVETQYF. The V gene is TRBV4-1, the J gene TRBJ2-5; a weak D match, TRBD2 (6 bases). Germline CDR1 is MGHRA and CDR2 is YSYEKL. The CDR3 runs 15 residues. Trimming stripped 0 bases from V and 5 bases from J, with 13 bases between.

As for this clone: This CDR3 is also generated by other DNA sequences in the sample. The chain joins TRBV7-2 to TRBJ2-5, with D maybe TRBD2 (7 bases). The CDR3 is 13 residues long. Germline values: CDR1 SGHTA, CDR2 FQGNSA. The V gene lost 3 bases and the J gene lost 5 bases, with 10 bases spanning the gap. The CDR3 spells CASSLGGGETQYF. The CDR3 DNA sequence: TGTGCCAGCAGCTTGGGAGGGGGGGAGACCCAGTACTTC. Full variable domain (rest looked up from reference TRBV7-2 and TRBJ2-5): GAGVSQSPSNKVTEKGKDVELRCDPISGHTALYWYRQSLGQGLEFLIYFQGNSAPDKSGLPSDRFSAERTGGSVSTLTIQRTQQEDSAVYLCASSLGGGETQYFGPGTRLLVL.